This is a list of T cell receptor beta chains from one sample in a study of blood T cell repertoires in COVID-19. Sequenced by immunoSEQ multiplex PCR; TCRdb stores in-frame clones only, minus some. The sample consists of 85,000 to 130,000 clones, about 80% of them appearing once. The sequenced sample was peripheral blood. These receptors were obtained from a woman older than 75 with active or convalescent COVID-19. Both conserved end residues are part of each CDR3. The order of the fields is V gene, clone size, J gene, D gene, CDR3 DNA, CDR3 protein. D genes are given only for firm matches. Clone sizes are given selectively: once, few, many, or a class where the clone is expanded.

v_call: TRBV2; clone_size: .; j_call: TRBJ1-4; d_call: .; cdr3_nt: TGTGCCAGCAGTGAATTGGGTCGGGCTAATGAAAAACTGTTTTTT; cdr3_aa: CASSELGRANEKLFF
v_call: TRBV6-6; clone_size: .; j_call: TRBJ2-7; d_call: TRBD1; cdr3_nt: TGTGCCAGCAGTCGGACAGGGGGCTCCTACGAGCAGTACTTC; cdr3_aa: CASSRTGGSYEQYF
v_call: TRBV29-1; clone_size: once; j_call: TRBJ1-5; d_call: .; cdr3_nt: TGCAGCGTTGGTCGGAAGGAGGTCAATCAGCCCCAGCATTTT; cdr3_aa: CSVGRKEVNQPQHF
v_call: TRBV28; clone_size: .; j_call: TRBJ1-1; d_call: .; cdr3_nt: TGTGCCAGCAGTTTGCGGCGGGCGGCATACACTGAAGCTTTCTTT; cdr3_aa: CASSLRRAAYTEAFF
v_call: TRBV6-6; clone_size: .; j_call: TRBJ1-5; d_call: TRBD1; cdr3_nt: TGTGCCACCCGGGCAGGGGGCTTGGGGCAGCCCCAGCATTTT; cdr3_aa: CATRAGGLGQPQHF
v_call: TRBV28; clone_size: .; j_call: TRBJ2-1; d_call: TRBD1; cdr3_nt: TGTGCCAGCAGTTTCGAGGGGGCCCGTTCGTACAATGAGCAGTTCTTC; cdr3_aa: CASSFEGARSYNEQFF
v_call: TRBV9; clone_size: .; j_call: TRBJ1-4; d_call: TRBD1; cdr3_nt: TGTGCCAGCAGCGTAGAGACAGGGGGTGAAAAACTGTTTTTT; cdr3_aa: CASSVETGGEKLFF
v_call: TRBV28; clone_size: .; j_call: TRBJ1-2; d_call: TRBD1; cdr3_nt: TGTGCCATACGACCGGGACAGGGCGCTAACTATGGCTACACCTTC; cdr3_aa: CAIRPGQGANYGYTF
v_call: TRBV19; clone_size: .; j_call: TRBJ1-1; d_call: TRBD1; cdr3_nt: TGTGCCAGTAGTAGGAGGACAGGGGGGGACACTGAAGCTTTCTTT; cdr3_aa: CASSRRTGGDTEAFF
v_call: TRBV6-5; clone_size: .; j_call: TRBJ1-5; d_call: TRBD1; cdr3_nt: TGTGCCAGCAGTTTGGGACAGGGGGCCAGCCAGCCCCAGCATTTT; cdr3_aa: CASSLGQGASQPQHF